The 5 T cell receptor beta chains presented below share a single source sample, sequenced in a study of cytomegalovirus exposure and HLA in healthy donors. The PCR ran on 60 Vbeta and 13 Jbeta primers. Method: immunoSEQ multiplex PCR; TCRdb's copy keeps in-frame clones and lacks some. The data contain roughly 110,000 clones, approximately 78% of them singletons. Sequenced: PBMCs. The receptors here all came from a man aged 25-45 years in good health and CMV-seropositive.

The chain uses TRBV5-1 and TRBJ2-3; D is unresolved. Germline CDR1 SGHRS, CDR2 YFSETQ. The CDR3 loop spans 14 amino acids. The ends were cut back, 3 bases at V and 3 bases at J, with 11 bases in the middle. CDR3 in DNA: TGCGCCAGCAGCTCACGGAGAGGTACAGATACGCAGTATTTT. Encoded protein: CASSSRRGTDTQYF.

This clone was counted only a few times. This chain links TRBV6-4 with TRBJ1-1; D unresolved. V was trimmed by 10 bases and J by 6 bases, leaving 6 bases between them. Germline assignment: CDR1 MRHNA and CDR2 SNTAGT. The CDR3 is 9 residues long. CDR3 nucleotide sequence: TGTGCCAAGGGAGCTGAAGCTTTCTTT. Translated: CAKGAEAFF.

V gene TRBV2 combines with J gene TRBJ1-5; weak D call: TRBD1 (5 bases). This CDR3 region has 14 residues. V was cut by 3 bases and J by 4 bases, with 10 bases left in between. The germline V gene has CDR1 SNHLY and CDR2 FYNNEI. This chain's CDR3 is CASSEGGGNQPQHF. The CDR3 DNA sequence: TGTGCCAGCAGTGAGGGGGGGGGTAATCAGCCCCAGCATTTT.

The chain has TRBV6-1 and TRBJ2-7, with TRBD2 matching over 11 bases. Per the germline V gene, CDR1 is MNHNS and CDR2 is SASEGT. After removal of 4 bases from V and 4 bases from J, the junction contained 6 bases not matched to a gene. The CDR3 length is 15 residues. The CDR3 spells CASSASGTSGYEQYF. CDR3 nucleotide sequence: TGTGCCAGCAGTGCCTCCGGGACTAGCGGATACGAGCAGTACTTC.

This clone was detected once. V gene TRBV6-5 combines with J gene TRBJ1-5, with D hard to call. Germline assignment: CDR1 MNHEY and CDR2 SVGAGI. V was cut by 6 bases and J by 3 bases, with 6 bases left in between. This CDR3 comprises 12 residues. The CDR3 nucleotides read TGTGCCAGCAGCCCCCTCAATCAGCCCCAGCATTTT. This encodes CASSPLNQPQHF.